This TCR beta chain appears in the sequencing data of a study of CD8+CD57+ T cells in acquired aplastic anemia. Overall study: Sorted CD4+ and CD8+ cells yielded DNA averaging around 3.2 ug.

Germline CDR1 reads MGHDK; CDR2 reads SYGVNS. The trim removed 5 bases at V and 7 bases at J, leaving 15 bases unmatched. This CDR3 comprises 17 residues. Whoever was chosen for sequencing had shown CD8+CD57+ cell expansion by flow cytometry. Genomic DNA was employed as the template in profiling TCR beta VDJ and CDR3. A single record per CDR3 protein comes from TCRdb applying MiXCR to the reads. The sample carries approximately 190,000 distinct CDR3 sequences, 40% to 50% recorded once. In this sample, this clonotype turned up many times. Sequences were obtained from sorted CD4+, CD8+, or CD8+CD57+ T cells (not recorded which) from PBMCs. The receptor's source is a human donor with aplastic anemia. The chain recombines TRBV25-1 with TRBJ2-1, with 9 bases that match TRBD2. CDR3 in DNA: TGTGCCAGCAGTACCCCTCGTGTTCTAGCGGGACAAAATGAGCAGTTCTTC. Residues: CASSTPRVLAGQNEQFF. The variable domain in full, completed from reference TRBV25-1 and TRBJ2-1, reads EADIYQTPRYLVIGTGKKITLECSQTMGHDKMYWYQQDPGMELHLIHYSYGVNSTEKGDLSSESTVSRIRTEHFPLTLESARPSHTSQYLCASSTPRVLAGQNEQFFGPGTRLTVL.